Below are 8 T cell receptor beta chains sequenced from a single sample in a study of beta chain features in type 1 diabetes (dated by TCRdb to 2016 to 2019). Their target antigens are unknown. General study outcomes and caveats: In all four CD4+ subsets, TCRB CDR3 length was moderately but significantly shorter in type 1 diabetes patients.

Preparation of the library involved the immunoSEQ multiplex PCR assay. The entire amount of isolated RNA was reverse transcribed using the High Capacity cDNA Reverse Transcription Kit, so the sequenced TCRB transcripts were expressed ones. In its TCRdb copy, this immuneACCESS table keeps in-frame sequences only and misses some clones. Where compared with another copy, unresolved V genes explain less than half of these, and the others have no known cause. The table for this sample lists about 150,000 clones; roughly 8% of them were counted only once. Jointly, the top ten make up around 0.5% of the sample. Sequenced input: central memory CD4+ T cells from blood. The origin of the receptors is a man aged 18 to 35 with type 1 diabetes.

The table lists this clone with a few counts. The chain joins TRBV28 to TRBJ1-2; no clear D. In germline, CDR1 is MDHEN, CDR2 SYDVKM. CDR3 length: 13 residues. V lost 3 bases and J 4 bases, leaving 9 bases between the germline ends. CDR3 in amino acids: CASSFGKAYGYTF. As DNA, the CDR3 is TGTGCCAGCAGTTTTGGTAAAGCCTATGGCTACACCTTC.

The V gene is TRBV7-2, the J gene TRBJ2-7, with 8 positions matching TRBD1. CDR3 length equals 15 residues. The germline V gene encodes CDR1 SGHTA and CDR2 FQGNSA. Trimming removed 1 base from V and 4 bases from J; junction bases left unmatched: 6. The CDR3: CASSLGQGAFYEQYF. CDR3 nucleotides: TGTGCCAGCAGCTTAGGTCAGGGGGCGTTTTACGAGCAGTACTTC. The entire variable domain, with the rest obtained from reference TRBV7-2 and TRBJ2-7, is as follows: GAGVSQSPSNKVTEKGKDVELRCDPISGHTALYWYRQSLGQGLEFLIYFQGNSAPDKSGLPSDRFSAERTGGSVSTLTIQRTQQEDSAVYLCASSLGQGAFYEQYFGPGTRLTVT.

V usage is TRBV4-2 and J usage is TRBJ2-7, with a possible D match to TRBD2 (6 bases). Looked up from germline, CDR1 is LGHNA and CDR2 is YNFKEQ. V lost 1 base to trimming and J lost 5 bases, with 18 bases between them. The CDR3 runs to 16 residues. CDR3 nucleotide sequence: TGTGCCAGCAGCCAAGCGGGACTCTCCGCTCTCAACGAGCAGTACTTC. This codes for CASSQAGLSALNEQYF.

This clone came up a few times. The V gene is TRBV7-9, the J gene TRBJ2-2, with 7 bases matching TRBD2. Germline loops: CDR1 SEHNR, CDR2 FQNEAQ (reference sequence). The CDR3 sequence is 15 residues long. V trimming: 5 bases; J trimming: 2 bases; junction bases outside the gene matches: 5. In DNA, the CDR3 is TGTGCCAGCAGCCCGACGGGACTAAACACCGGGGAGCTGTTTTTT. This codes for CASSPTGLNTGELFF.

This clone has more than one count but fewer than ten. This chain links TRBV5-1 with TRBJ1-4; D perhaps matches TRBD1 (5 bases). This CDR3 region has 16 residues. CDR1 SGHRS and CDR2 YFSETQ come from the germline V gene. Trimming shortened V by 4 bases and J by 5 bases, and 18 bases separated the two germline ends. This chain's CDR3 is CASSREGRRSNEKLFF. CDR3 bases: TGCGCCAGCAGCCGGGAGGGGCGCAGAAGCAATGAAAAACTGTTTTTT.

This chain connects TRBV5-6 to TRBJ2-5; 7 bases align to TRBD1. CDR1 is SGHDT and CDR2 is YYEEEE in the germline V gene. V was clipped by 0 bases and J by 2 bases; unmatched bases: 4. The CDR3 is 15 residues long. As DNA, the CDR3 is TGTGCCAGCAGCTTGGGACAGGGTATACAAGAGACCCAGTACTTC. This codes for CASSLGQGIQETQYF.

Only a few counts were recorded for this clone. The J gene is TRBJ2-2, the V gene TRBV18, with D maybe TRBD1 (6 bases). This CDR3 contains 17 residues. With 6 bases removed from V and 5 bases from J, the gap between germline ends came to 22 bases. CDR1 and CDR2 from the germline V gene are KGHSH and LQKENI. For the CDR3, the DNA is TGTGCCAGCTCGACCCGCGCCCTCACCAGGGGAACCGGGGAGCTGTTTTTT. This codes for CASSTRALTRGTGELFF.

Ten or more counts support this clone. This rearrangement joins TRBV18 to TRBJ2-3; 10 positions match TRBD2. The CDR3 spans 13 residues. From germline, CDR1 is KGHSH and CDR2 LQKENI. V lost 1 base to trimming and J lost 12 bases; unmatched junction nucleotides: 4. The CDR3 bases are TGTGCCAGCTCACCACGCCAGCGGGAGGGCCAGTATTTT. Its translation is CASSPRQREGQYF.